Listed below are T cell receptor beta chains from one sample, sequenced in a study of MAIT cells during Salmonella Paratyphi A infection. TCRdb redid the calling of the 5' RACE reads with MiXCR, one entry per CDR3 protein. The sample yields 1,000 or so distinct CDR3 sequences, roughly 22% seen once. The source material was MAIT cells from blood, sampled at the last sampling point of the challenge study. The receptor set was obtained from a person aged 18 to 75 who was deliberately infected with Salmonella Paratyphi A in a paratyphoid fever challenge study. CDR3s include the opening cysteine and the closing phenylalanine or tryptophan. D genes are given only for firm matches. For some rows the clone size is stated as once, few or many, or as a class when expanded; others skip it.

size	V	D	J	CDR3	DNA
medium-sized	TRBV7-2	TRBD2	TRBJ2-2	CASSSLGGMTGELFF	TGTGCCAGCAGCTCACTCGGGGGGATGACCGGGGAGCTGTTTTTT
large	TRBV7-9	.	TRBJ1-1	CASSFTKFGTPEREAFF	TGTGCCAGCAGCTTTACTAAGTTCGGGACACCTGAGCGTGAAGCTTTCTTT
.	TRBV6-1	.	TRBJ2-1	CAREKTGLYNEQFF	TGTGCCAGGGAAAAGACAGGACTATACAATGAGCAGTTCTTC
few	TRBV4-1	TRBD2	TRBJ2-1	CASSPNNGGLVREQFF	TGCGCCAGCAGCCCCAACAACGGGGGACTAGTACGCGAGCAGTTCTTC
few	TRBV20-1	.	TRBJ2-1	CSAREREVEQFF	TGCAGTGCTAGAGAAAGGGAGGTTGAGCAGTTCTTC
.	TRBV20-1	TRBD2	TRBJ2-1	CSAREGLAGDSGEQFF	TGCAGTGCTAGAGAGGGACTAGCGGGAGACTCGGGTGAGCAGTTCTTC
.	TRBV3-1	.	TRBJ2-7	CASSRNREPFHEQYF	TGTGCCAGCAGCCGGAACAGGGAACCATTCCACGAGCAGTACTTC
.	TRBV12-3/TRBV12-4	.	TRBJ2-7	CASPGSSYEQYF	TGTGCCAGCCCTGGGAGCTCCTACGAGCAGTACTTC
few	TRBV4-3	TRBD1	TRBJ2-1	CASSPGTGGYNEQFF	TGCGCCAGCAGCCCCGGGACAGGGGGCTACAATGAGCAGTTCTTC
.	TRBV20-1	TRBD2	TRBJ2-7	CSARGTSDYEQYF	TGCAGTGCTAGAGGGACTAGCGACTACGAGCAGTACTTC
.	TRBV7-9	.	TRBJ2-7	CASRKDGYEQYF	TGTGCCAGCAGGAAGGACGGTTACGAGCAGTACTTC
few	TRBV4-2	TRBD2	TRBJ2-3	CERSQELAGGQDTQYF	TGTGAAAGAAGCCAAGAACTAGCGGGGGGGCAAGATACGCAGTATTTT
.	TRBV6-2/TRBV6-3	TRBD2	TRBJ2-3	CASRPTAGVFSDTQYF	TGTGCCAGCAGACCGACCGCGGGAGTCTTCTCAGATACGCAGTATTTT
few	TRBV20-1	TRBD1	TRBJ1-2	CSAIAQGDDGYTF	TGCAGTGCTATAGCGCAGGGGGATGATGGCTACACCTTC
few	TRBV6-1	.	TRBJ1-5	CASSEWSGGNQPQHF	TGTGCCAGCAGTGAATGGTCAGGGGGCAATCAGCCCCAGCATTTT
few	TRBV4-3	.	TRBJ2-6	CASSQSGEDGANVLTF	TGCGCCAGCAGCCAATCGGGGGAAGATGGGGCCAACGTCCTGACTTTC
few	TRBV4-3	TRBD1	TRBJ1-4	CASSQGQGGAEKLFF	TGCGCCAGCAGCCAGGGACAGGGGGGGGCTGAAAAACTGTTTTTT
medium-sized	TRBV6-1	TRBD2	TRBJ2-3	CASSETSGGADTQYF	TGTGCCAGCAGTGAAACTAGCGGGGGGGCAGATACGCAGTATTTT
.	TRBV20-1	TRBD2	TRBJ2-1	CSASAGEVSYNEQFF	TGCAGTGCTAGTGCGGGGGAAGTCTCCTACAATGAGCAGTTCTTC